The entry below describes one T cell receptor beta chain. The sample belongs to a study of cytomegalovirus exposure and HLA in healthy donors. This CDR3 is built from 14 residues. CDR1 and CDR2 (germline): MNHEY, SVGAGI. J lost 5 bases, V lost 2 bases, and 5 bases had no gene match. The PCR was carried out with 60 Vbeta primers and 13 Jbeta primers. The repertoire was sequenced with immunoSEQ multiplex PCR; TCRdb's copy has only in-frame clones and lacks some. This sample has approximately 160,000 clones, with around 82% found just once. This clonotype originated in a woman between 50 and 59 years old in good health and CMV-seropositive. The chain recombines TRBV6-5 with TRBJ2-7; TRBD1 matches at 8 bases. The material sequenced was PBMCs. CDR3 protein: CASSYDHRGDEQYF. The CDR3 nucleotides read TGTGCCAGCAGTTACGACCACAGGGGGGACGAGCAGTACTTC.